This T cell receptor beta chain was sequenced for a study of beta chain features in type 1 diabetes. Regarding the study as a whole: Naive, central memory and regulatory TCRB repertoires appeared more similar among patients than healthy donors. Shortening that was moderate but significant affected the TCRB CDR3s of Type 1 diabetes patients in all four CD4+ subsets.

Expressed TCRB transcripts were sequenced, since all the RNA that had been isolated was reverse transcribed. Clones were sequenced by immunoSEQ multiplex PCR, and TCRdb holds only the in-frame ones, with some missing. This sample yields some 190,000 clones, of which under 9.5% are seen a single time; 0.5% belongs to the top ten. At least ten counts were recorded for this clone. Its antigen is unidentified. Germline V gene sequence: CDR1 LNHNV, CDR2 YYDKDF (reference sequence). The CDR3 is 16 residues long. Unmatched junction bases numbered 9, after V lost 6 bases and J lost 6 bases. Source material: central memory CD4+ T cells from blood. V gene TRBV15 combines with J gene TRBJ2-2; TRBD1 matches at 11 bases. The TCR comes from a man between 18 and 35 years old with type 1 diabetes. CDR3 DNA sequence: TGTGCCACCAGAGACCCGGGACAGGGGGTCGCCGGGGAGCTGTTTTTT. Protein: CATRDPGQGVAGELFF.